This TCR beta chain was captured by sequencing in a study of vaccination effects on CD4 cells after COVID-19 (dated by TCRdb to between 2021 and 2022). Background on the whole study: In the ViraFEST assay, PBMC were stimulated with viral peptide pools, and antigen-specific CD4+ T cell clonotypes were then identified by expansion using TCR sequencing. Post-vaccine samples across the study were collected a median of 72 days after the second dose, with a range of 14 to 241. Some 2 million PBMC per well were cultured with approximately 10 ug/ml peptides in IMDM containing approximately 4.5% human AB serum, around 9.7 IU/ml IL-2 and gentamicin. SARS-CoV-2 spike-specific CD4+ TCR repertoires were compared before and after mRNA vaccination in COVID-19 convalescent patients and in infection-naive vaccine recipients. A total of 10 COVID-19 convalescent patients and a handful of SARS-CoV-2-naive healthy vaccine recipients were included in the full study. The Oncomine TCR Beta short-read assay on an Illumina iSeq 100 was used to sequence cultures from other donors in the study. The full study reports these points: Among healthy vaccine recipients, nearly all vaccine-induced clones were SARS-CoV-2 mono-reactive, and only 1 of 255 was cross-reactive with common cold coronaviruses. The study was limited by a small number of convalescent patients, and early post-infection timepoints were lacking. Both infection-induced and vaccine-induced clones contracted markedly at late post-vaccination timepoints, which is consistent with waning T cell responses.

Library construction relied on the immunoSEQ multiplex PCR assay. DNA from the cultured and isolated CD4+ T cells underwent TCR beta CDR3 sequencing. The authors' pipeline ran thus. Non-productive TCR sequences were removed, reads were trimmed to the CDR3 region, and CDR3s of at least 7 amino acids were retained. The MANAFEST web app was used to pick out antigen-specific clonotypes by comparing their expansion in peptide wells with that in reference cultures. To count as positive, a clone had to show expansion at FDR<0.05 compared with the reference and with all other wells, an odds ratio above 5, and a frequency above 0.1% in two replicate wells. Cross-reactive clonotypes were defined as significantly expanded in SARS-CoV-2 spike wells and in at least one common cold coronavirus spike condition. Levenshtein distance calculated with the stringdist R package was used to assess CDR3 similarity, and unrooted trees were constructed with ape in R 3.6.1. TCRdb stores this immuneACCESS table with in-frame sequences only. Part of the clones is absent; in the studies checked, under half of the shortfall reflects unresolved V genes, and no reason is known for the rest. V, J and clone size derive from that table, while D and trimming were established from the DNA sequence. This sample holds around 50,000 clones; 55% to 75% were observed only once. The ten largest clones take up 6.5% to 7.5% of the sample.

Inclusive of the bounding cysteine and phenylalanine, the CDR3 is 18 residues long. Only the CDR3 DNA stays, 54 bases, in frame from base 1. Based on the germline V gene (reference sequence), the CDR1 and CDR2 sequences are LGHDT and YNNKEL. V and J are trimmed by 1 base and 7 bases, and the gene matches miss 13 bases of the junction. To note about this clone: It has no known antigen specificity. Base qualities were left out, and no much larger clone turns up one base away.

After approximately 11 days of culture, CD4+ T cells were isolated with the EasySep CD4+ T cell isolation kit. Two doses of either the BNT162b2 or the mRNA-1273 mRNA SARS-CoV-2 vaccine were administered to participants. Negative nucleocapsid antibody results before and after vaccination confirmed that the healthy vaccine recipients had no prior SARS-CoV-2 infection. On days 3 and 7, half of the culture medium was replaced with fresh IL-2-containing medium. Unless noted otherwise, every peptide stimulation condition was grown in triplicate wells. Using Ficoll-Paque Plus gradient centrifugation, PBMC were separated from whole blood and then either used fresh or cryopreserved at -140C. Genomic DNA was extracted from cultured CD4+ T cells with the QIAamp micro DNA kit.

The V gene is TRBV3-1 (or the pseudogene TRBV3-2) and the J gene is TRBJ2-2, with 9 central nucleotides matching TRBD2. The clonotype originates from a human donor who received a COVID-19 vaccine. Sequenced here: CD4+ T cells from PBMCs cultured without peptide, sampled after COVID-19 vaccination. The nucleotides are TGTGCCAGCAGCCAAGTTTTTGAAGCGGGGGGACGGAACGGGGAGCTGTTTTTT. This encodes CASSQVFEAGGRNGELFF.